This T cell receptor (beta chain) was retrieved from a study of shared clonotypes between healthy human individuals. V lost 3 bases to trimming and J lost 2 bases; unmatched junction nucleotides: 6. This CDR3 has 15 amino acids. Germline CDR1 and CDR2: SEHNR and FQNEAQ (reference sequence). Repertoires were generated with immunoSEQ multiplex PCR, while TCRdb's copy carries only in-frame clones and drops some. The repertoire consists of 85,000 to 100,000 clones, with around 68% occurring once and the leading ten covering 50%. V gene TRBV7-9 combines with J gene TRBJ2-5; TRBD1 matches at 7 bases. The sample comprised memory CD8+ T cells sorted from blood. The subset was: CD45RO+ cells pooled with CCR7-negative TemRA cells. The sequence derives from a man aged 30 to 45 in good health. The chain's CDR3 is CASSFGDSKQETQYF. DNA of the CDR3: TGTGCCAGCAGCTTTGGGGACAGCAAACAAGAGACCCAGTACTTC.